The 25 T cell receptor beta chains in this list originate from one sample, sequenced in a study of T-cell memory formation after mild COVID-19. TCRdb analysed the 5' RACE reads with MiXCR anew, one entry per CDR3 protein. The data hold roughly 320,000 distinct CDR3 sequences, with 25% to 30% observed a single time. Material for sequencing was PBMCs or a T cell subset sorted from them (not recorded which). The receptors were sampled from an adult woman who had mild COVID-19 (a few samples of this study predate the infection). Cell type and time point are not known.

The chain employs TRBV24-1 and TRBJ1-5; D is undetermined. Germline assignment: CDR1 KGHDR and CDR2 SFDVKD. The CDR3 length is 12 residues. Trimming took off 3 bases at V and 5 bases at J, with 4 bases between the two ends. The chain's CDR3 is CATSDPHQPQHF. The CDR3 DNA is TGTGCCACCAGTGATCCCCATCAGCCCCAGCATTTT.

This clonotype was found a few times. The gene calls are TRBV6-2 or TRBV6-3 and TRBJ2-2; D unresolved. The V end was cut by 6 bases, the J end by 2 bases, with 13 bases between. CDR1 MNHEY and CDR2 SVGEGT come from the germline V gene. The length of the CDR3 is 15 residues. The CDR3 nucleotides read TGTGCCAGCAGCTGGCTTGCGCTAAACACCGGGGAGCTGTTTTTT. This codes for CASSWLALNTGELFF.

The gene calls are TRBV29-1 and TRBJ2-1; D is ambiguous. Germline V CDR1 and CDR2: SQVTM, ANQGSEA. The CDR3 covers 11 residues. Trimming cost V 6 bases and J 2 bases, with 5 bases left between them. The DNA of the CDR3 is TGCAGCGTAGTAGCCTACAATGAGCAGTTCTTC. Translation: CSVVAYNEQFF.

This rearrangement joins TRBV11-2 to TRBJ1-3, with 8 bases that match TRBD1. This CDR3 comprises 16 residues. J was trimmed by 0 bases and V by 8 bases; bases with no gene match: 9. The germline CDR1 and CDR2 sequences are SGHAT and FQNNGV. The CDR3 DNA reads as TGTGCCAGCGGTGGACAGGGCCTAAGCTCTGGAAACACCATATATTTT. Translation: CASGGQGLSSGNTIYF.

The rearrangement links TRBV19 to TRBJ1-2; D is undetermined. V was trimmed by 3 bases and J by 4 bases, leaving 18 bases between them. The CDR3 has 16 amino acids. Germline assignment: CDR1 LNHDA and CDR2 SQIVND (reference sequence). CDR3 DNA sequence: TGTGCCAGTAGTATCTCGTCGGCAACCACTGCCTATGGCTACACCTTC. It is translated as CASSISSATTAYGYTF.

This chain uses TRBV29-1 with TRBJ1-5; no definite D call. CDR3 length: 13 residues. V gave up 4 bases and J gave up 4 bases, with 11 bases separating them. CDR1 is SQVTM, CDR2 ANQGSEA, per germline. The CDR3 coding sequence is TGCAGCGTTGCCGCTGGGAAGAATCAGCCCCAGCATTTT. Protein: CSVAAGKNQPQHF.

The chain has TRBV6-5 and TRBJ1-2; TRBD1 agrees at 11 bases. After removal of 0 bases from V and 3 bases from J, the junction contained 3 bases not matched to a gene. Germline CDR1 is MNHEY and CDR2 is SVGAGI. This CDR3 spans 16 amino acids. The CDR3 protein is CASSYSGTGGDYGYTF. The CDR3 nucleotides are TGTGCCAGCAGTTACTCTGGGACAGGGGGAGACTATGGCTACACCTTC.

V and J are TRBV24-1 and TRBJ2-5; 7 bases match TRBD1. Per germline, CDR1 KGHDR and CDR2 SFDVKD. With V trimmed by 6 bases and J by 4 bases, 10 bases remained unmatched. This CDR3 has 15 residues. CDR3 coding DNA: TGTGCCACCAGTCTCTCGGGCAGGGGGAGAGAGACCCAGTACTTC. It yields the protein CATSLSGRGRETQYF.

The chain combines TRBV7-9 with TRBJ2-4; 13 nucleotides match TRBD2. Germline V CDR1 and CDR2: SEHNR, FQNEAQ (reference sequence). Germline trimming cut 8 bases from V and 2 bases from J; bases unmatched to any gene: 9. The CDR3 consists of 17 residues. Here the CDR3 reads CASSGGGTSGTKNIQYF. As DNA, the CDR3 is TGTGCCAGCTCGGGCGGAGGGACTAGCGGGACCAAAAACATTCAGTACTTC. The complete variable domain, with remaining parts taken from reference TRBV7-9 and TRBJ2-4, reads DTGVSQNPRHKITKRGQNVTFRCDPISEHNRLYWYRQTLGQGPEFLTYFQNEAQLEKSRLLSDRFSAERPKGSFSTLEIQRTEQGDSAMYLCASSGGGTSGTKNIQYFGAGTRLSVL.

The chain employs TRBV19 and TRBJ2-7; D may be TRBD2 (6 bases). Per the germline V gene, CDR1 is LNHDA and CDR2 is SQIVND (reference sequence). This CDR3 spans 14 amino acids. The V end lost 3 bases, the J end lost 6 bases, and 15 bases lay between the germline ends. Written as DNA, the CDR3 is TGTGCCAGTAGTATGGAAGGGAGGCGGTTCGAGCAGTACTTC. It codes for CASSMEGRRFEQYF. The complete variable domain, with remaining parts taken from reference TRBV19 and TRBJ2-7, reads DGGITQSPKYLFRKEGQNVTLSCEQNLNHDAMYWYRQDPGQGLRLIYYSQIVNDFQKGDIAEGYSVSREKKESFPLTVTSAQKNPTAFYLCASSMEGRRFEQYFGPGTRLTVT.

The chain uses TRBV7-3 and TRBJ2-5; 7 nucleotides match TRBD1. There are 14 residues in the CDR3. The trim removed 5 bases at V and 1 base at J, leaving 4 bases unmatched. CDR1 and CDR2 (germline): SGHTA, FQGTGA. The CDR3 here is CASSATGVQETQYF. CDR3 nucleotides: TGTGCCAGCAGCGCTACAGGGGTCCAAGAGACCCAGTACTTC.

This clonotype was observed at least ten times. V usage is TRBV3-1 and J usage is TRBJ2-4, with D maybe TRBD2 (5 bases). Germline CDR1 and CDR2: LGHDT and YNNKEL (reference sequence). Trimming stripped 4 bases from V and 7 bases from J, with 14 bases between. This CDR3 is 14 amino acids long. The DNA for the CDR3 is TGTGCCAGCAGCCCGCTTCGGGCGGGTAACATTCAGTACTTC. Its protein is CASSPLRAGNIQYF. Full variable domain (remainder filled in from reference TRBV3-1 and TRBJ2-4): DTAVSQTPKYLVTQMGNDKSIKCEQNLGHDTMYWYKQDSKKFLKIMFSYNNKELIINETVPNRFSPKSPDKAHLNLHINSLELGDSAVYFCASSPLRAGNIQYFGAGTRLSVL.

The CDR3 coding sequence is TGTGCCAGCAGCTTAGAAGAAGCTTTCTTT. Its translation: CASSLEEAFF. The V gene is TRBV7-8, the J gene TRBJ1-1; no reliable D call. Trimming took 1 base from V and 8 from J, leaving 2 bases between them. Germline V gene lookup returns CDR1 SGHVS and CDR2 FQNEAQ. This CDR3 has 10 amino acids.

This clonotype was counted a few times. This chain joins TRBV30 and TRBJ2-1, with 13 bases matching TRBD2. The germline CDR1 and CDR2 sequences are GTSNPN and SVGIG (reference sequence). The CDR3 consists of 15 residues. Trimming cost V 1 base and J 6 bases; bases outside gene matches: 3. DNA of the CDR3: TGTGCCTGGAGTGGGAGGACTAGCGGGAGCAATGAGCAGTTCTTC. Translating it yields CAWSGRTSGSNEQFF.

This chain links TRBV5-1 with TRBJ2-7; 9 positions agree with TRBD2. There are 18 residues in the CDR3. Germline CDR1 is SGHRS and CDR2 is YFSETQ. With V trimmed by 4 bases and J by 5 bases, 19 bases remained unmatched. The CDR3 coding sequence is TGCGCCAGCAGCCTGGGGTTAGCGGGAGCCATGGGTAGCCACGAGCAGTACTTC. Its protein is CASSLGLAGAMGSHEQYF. The complete variable domain, with remaining parts taken from reference TRBV5-1 and TRBJ2-7, reads KAGVTQTPRYLIKTRGQQVTLSCSPISGHRSVSWYQQTPGQGLQFLFEYFSETQRNKGNFPGRFSGRQFSNSRSEMNVSTLELGDSALYLCASSLGLAGAMGSHEQYFGPGTRLTVT.

V and J are TRBV4-2 and TRBJ2-7; tentatively, D is TRBD2 (6 bases). Trimming removed 0 bases at V and 4 bases at J, with 13 bases between. The CDR3 consists of 15 residues. CDR1 and CDR2 from the germline V gene are LGHNA and YNFKEQ. CDR3: CASSQDDGSIYEQYF. In nucleotides, the CDR3 is TGTGCCAGCAGCCAAGATGACGGGAGTATATACGAGCAGTACTTC.

There are a few counts of this clonotype. The genes are TRBV7-9 and TRBJ1-5, with a weak D call TRBD1 (6 bases). Looked up from germline, CDR1 is SEHNR and CDR2 is FQNEAQ (reference sequence). This CDR3 comprises 20 residues. V lost 5 bases and J 1 base, leaving 27 bases between the germline ends. DNA of the CDR3: TGTGCCAGCAGCCACGATACAGGGTTCGGAACAGGAATGAGCAATCAGCCCCAGCATTTT. Translation: CASSHDTGFGTGMSNQPQHF.

This chain connects TRBV4-2 to TRBJ2-7; D is possibly TRBD1 (5 bases). The length of the CDR3 is 14 residues. V shed 3 bases and J shed 3 bases, with 12 bases lying between them. Germline V gene data show CDR1 as LGHNA and CDR2 as YNFKEQ. CDR3 nucleotide sequence: TGTGCCAGCAGCCAGGGATGGCAGGGCTACGAGCAGTACTTC. Translation gives CASSQGWQGYEQYF.

The rearrangement joins TRBV18 to TRBJ2-1; TRBD2 aligns across 8 bases. CDR3 length equals 15 residues. V lost 2 bases and J lost 6; bases outside the gene matches: 6. Looked up from germline, CDR1 is KGHSH and CDR2 is LQKENI. The CDR3 DNA follows: TGTGCCAGCTCACCAGTGACTAGCGATATCAATGAGCAGTTCTTC. Amino acid sequence: CASSPVTSDINEQFF.

Only a few counts were recorded for this clonotype. The chain employs TRBV4-1 and TRBJ2-5; TRBD2 agrees at 10 bases. The CDR3 is 15 residues long. Germline trimming cut 0 bases from V and 4 bases from J; bases unmatched to any gene: 2. Germline V gene lookup returns CDR1 MGHRA and CDR2 YSYEKL. CDR3 amino acids: CASSQDRTSGETQYF. The DNA of the CDR3 is TGCGCCAGCAGCCAAGACCGGACTAGCGGAGAGACCCAGTACTTC.

V gene TRBV20-1 combines with J gene TRBJ1-6, with 7 bases that match TRBD1. Trimming cost V 5 bases and J 7 bases; bases outside gene matches: 5. The germline V gene has CDR1 DFQATT and CDR2 SNEGSKA (reference sequence). This CDR3 has 13 residues. CDR3 region: CSAEGQRNSPLHF. The DNA for the CDR3 is TGCAGTGCTGAGGGACAGAGGAATTCACCCCTCCACTTT.

This clonotype occurred many times. This chain uses TRBV19 with TRBJ2-7; tentatively, D is TRBD2 (5 bases). The germline V and J ends were trimmed by 6 bases and 6 bases, with 18 bases remaining between them. From germline, CDR1 is LNHDA and CDR2 SQIVND (reference sequence). CDR3 length: 14 amino acids. CDR3 sequence reads: CASSLTGVLGEQYF. Written as DNA, the CDR3 is TGTGCCAGTAGCCTAACCGGGGTTCTCGGCGAGCAGTACTTC.

The chain couples TRBV7-8 to TRBJ1-2; no clear D gene. This CDR3 has 15 residues. CDR1 SGHVS and CDR2 FQNEAQ come from the germline V gene. Deletions cut 5 bases from V and 8 bases from J, with 21 bases between. The CDR3 reads CASSRIGLVEEGYTF. The CDR3, as DNA: TGTGCCAGCAGCCGAATCGGCCTGGTGGAGGAAGGCTACACCTTC.

The chain carries TRBV27 and TRBJ2-7, with D hard to call. The V and J ends lost 3 bases and 6 bases respectively, with 15 bases between them. The CDR3 has 14 residues. The germline V gene encodes CDR1 MNHEY and CDR2 SMNVEV (reference sequence). The CDR3 is CASSFRPWGSEQYF. The CDR3, as DNA: TGTGCCAGCAGTTTCCGTCCCTGGGGATCCGAGCAGTACTTC.

V usage is TRBV5-1 and J usage is TRBJ2-7, with TRBD1 matching 9 bases. V was clipped by 0 bases and J by 3 bases; unmatched bases: 4. CDR1 SGHRS and CDR2 YFSETQ come from the germline V gene. This CDR3 contains 15 residues. This CDR3 is CASSLVMGQGYEQYF. CDR3 nucleotide sequence: TGCGCCAGCAGCTTGGTTATGGGACAGGGCTACGAGCAGTACTTC.